This T cell receptor beta chain was documented in a study of cytomegalovirus exposure and HLA in healthy donors. The CDR3 covers 16 residues. The V gene's germline CDR1 is SEHNR and CDR2 FQNEAQ (reference sequence). Deletions cut 6 bases from V and 0 bases from J, with 12 bases between. Use of 60 Vbeta and 13 Jbeta primers characterized the PCR. The data were produced by immunoSEQ multiplex PCR, yet TCRdb's version contains in-frame clones alone and is incomplete. The sample yields about 130,000 clones, 81% seen once. This receptor was identified in a man between 18 and 29 years old in good health and CMV-seronegative. Sequenced: PBMCs. The chain recombines TRBV7-9 with TRBJ2-6; perhaps TRBD1 as D (5 bases). The CDR3: CASRQGAGSGANVLTF. CDR3 DNA: TGTGCCAGCAGGCAGGGTGCCGGCTCTGGGGCCAACGTCCTGACTTTC.